This TCR beta chain was recovered during a study of regulatory T cells in long-lasting Graves disease. General study results and limits: TCR diversity was lower in persistent Graves' patients than in newly diagnosed ones. Preferential use of TRBV28, TRBJ1-2 and TRBJ2-5 was seen in persistent disease.

V dropped 5 bases and J dropped 0 bases, with 6 bases sitting between them. CDR1 is SGHNT, CDR2 YENEEA, per germline. This CDR3 has 13 residues. Arm-PCR of CDR3 regions and iRepertoire HTBI primers were the basis on which TCR beta libraries were built. TCRdb re-derived calls from the multiplex PCR reads in MiXCR, one entry per CDR3 protein. The sample holds 350,000 to 550,000 distinct CDR3 sequences; roughly 17% are singletons and the top ten take about 23%. Time point: newly diagnosed GD, antithyroid drugs for less than 3 months. The TCR library was made from RNA that had been extracted from PBMCs in TRIzol. On this clonotype itself: Its target is unknown. Possible read error: a much larger clone is one base away.

The data also belong to a second study, concerning T cells in Graves' hyperthyroidism and ophthalmopathy.

This sequence joins TRBV11-3 and TRBJ2-3; the D is unclear. The clonotype was recovered from a woman in her late teens or twenties with Graves disease. The material sequenced was peripheral blood mononuclear cells (PBMCs), taken at new diagnosis, from a patient treated with antithyroid drugs. In nucleotides, the CDR3 is TGTGCCAGCAGCGAACCTAGCACAGATACGCAGTATTTT. This translates into CASSEPSTDTQYF.